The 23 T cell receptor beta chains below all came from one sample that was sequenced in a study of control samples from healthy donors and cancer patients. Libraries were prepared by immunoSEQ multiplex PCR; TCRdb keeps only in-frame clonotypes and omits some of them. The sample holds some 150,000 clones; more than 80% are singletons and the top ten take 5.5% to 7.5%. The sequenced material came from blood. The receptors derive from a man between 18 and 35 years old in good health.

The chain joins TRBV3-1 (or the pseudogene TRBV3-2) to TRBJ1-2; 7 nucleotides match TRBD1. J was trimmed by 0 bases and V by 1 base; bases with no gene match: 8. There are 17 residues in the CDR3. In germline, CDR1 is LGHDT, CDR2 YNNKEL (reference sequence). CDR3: CASSQGGGGTANYGYTF. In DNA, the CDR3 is TGTGCCAGCAGCCAAGGAGGGGGCGGTACAGCTAACTATGGCTACACCTTC.

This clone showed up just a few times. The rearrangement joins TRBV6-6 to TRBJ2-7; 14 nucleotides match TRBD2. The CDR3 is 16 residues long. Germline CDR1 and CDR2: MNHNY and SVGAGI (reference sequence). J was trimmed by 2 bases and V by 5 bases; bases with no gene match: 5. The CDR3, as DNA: TGTGCCAGCAGTACCGGGACTAGCGGGGGTACCTACGAGCAGTACTTC. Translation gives CASSTGTSGGTYEQYF.

The DNA of the CDR3 is TGTGCCACCGGGGGGGCGGCGTTGAACACTGAAGCTTTCTTT. Its translation is CATGGAALNTEAFF. V and J are TRBV24-1 and TRBJ1-1, with D perhaps matching TRBD1 (6 bases). V was trimmed by 9 bases and J by 0 bases, leaving 13 bases between them. Germline V gene data show CDR1 as KGHDR and CDR2 as SFDVKD. The length of the CDR3 is 14 residues.

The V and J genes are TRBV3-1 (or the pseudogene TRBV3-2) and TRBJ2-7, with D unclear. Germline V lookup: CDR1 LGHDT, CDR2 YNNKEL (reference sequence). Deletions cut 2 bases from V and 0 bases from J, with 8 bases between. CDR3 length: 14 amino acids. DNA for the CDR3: TGTGCCAGCAGCCAATCGACGGCCTCCTACGAGCAGTACTTC. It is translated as CASSQSTASYEQYF.

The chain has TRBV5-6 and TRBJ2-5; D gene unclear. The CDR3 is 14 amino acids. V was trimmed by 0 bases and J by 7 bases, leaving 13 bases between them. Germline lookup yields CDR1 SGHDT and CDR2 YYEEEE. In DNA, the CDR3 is TGTGCCAGCAGCTTGGTATCCAGCCTCGGGACCCAGTACTTC. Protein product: CASSLVSSLGTQYF.

CDR3 region: CASSLGQATDTQYF. The CDR3 nucleotides read TGCGCCAGCAGCTTGGGACAGGCCACAGATACGCAGTATTTT. V usage is TRBV5-1 and J usage is TRBJ2-3, with D perhaps matching TRBD1 (6 bases). The V end lost 0 bases, the J end lost 2 bases, and 7 bases lay between the germline ends. Germline loops: CDR1 SGHRS, CDR2 YFSETQ. The CDR3 contains 14 residues.

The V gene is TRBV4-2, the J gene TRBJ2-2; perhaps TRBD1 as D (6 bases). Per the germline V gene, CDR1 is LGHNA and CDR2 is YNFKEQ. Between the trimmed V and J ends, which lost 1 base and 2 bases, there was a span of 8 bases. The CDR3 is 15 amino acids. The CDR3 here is CASSQGTVNTGELFF. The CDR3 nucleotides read TGTGCCAGCAGCCAAGGGACAGTCAACACCGGGGAGCTGTTTTTT.

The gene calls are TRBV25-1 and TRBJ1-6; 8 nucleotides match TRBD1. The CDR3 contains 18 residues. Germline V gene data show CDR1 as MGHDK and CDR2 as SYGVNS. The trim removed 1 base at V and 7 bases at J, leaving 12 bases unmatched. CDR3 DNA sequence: TGTGCCAGCAGTGAATCCCGGACAGGGAAGAGAAAAAATTCACCCCTCCACTTT. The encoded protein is CASSESRTGKRKNSPLHF.

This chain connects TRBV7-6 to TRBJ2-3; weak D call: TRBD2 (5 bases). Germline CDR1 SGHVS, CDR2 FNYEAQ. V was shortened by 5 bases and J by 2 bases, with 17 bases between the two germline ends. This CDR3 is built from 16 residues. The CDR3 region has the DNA TGTGCCAGCAGCCCGCCCTACAGCGGATCCACAGATACGCAGTATTTT. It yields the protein CASSPPYSGSTDTQYF.

The CDR3 here is CASSLEQPTGELFF. In nucleotides, the CDR3 is TGTGCCAGCAGCTTAGAACAGCCCACCGGGGAGCTGTTTTTT. The chain uses TRBV11-2 and TRBJ2-2; D unclear. The CDR3 covers 14 residues. Germline V gene sequence: CDR1 SGHAT, CDR2 FQNNGV. Trimming took 0 bases from V and 4 from J, leaving 6 bases between them.

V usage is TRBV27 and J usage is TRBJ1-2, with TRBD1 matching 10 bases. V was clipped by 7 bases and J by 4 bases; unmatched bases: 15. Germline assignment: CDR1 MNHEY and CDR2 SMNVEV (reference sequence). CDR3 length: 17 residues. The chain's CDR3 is CASTSGTGVMAGYGYTF. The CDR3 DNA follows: TGTGCCAGCACCTCCGGGACAGGGGTAATGGCCGGCTATGGCTACACCTTC.

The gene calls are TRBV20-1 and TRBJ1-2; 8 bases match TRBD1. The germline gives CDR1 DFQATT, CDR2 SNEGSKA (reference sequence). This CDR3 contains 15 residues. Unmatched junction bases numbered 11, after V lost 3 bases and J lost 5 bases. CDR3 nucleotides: TGCAGTGCTAGTCGACAGACAGGGGAAGGTTATGGCTACACCTTC. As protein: CSASRQTGEGYGYTF.

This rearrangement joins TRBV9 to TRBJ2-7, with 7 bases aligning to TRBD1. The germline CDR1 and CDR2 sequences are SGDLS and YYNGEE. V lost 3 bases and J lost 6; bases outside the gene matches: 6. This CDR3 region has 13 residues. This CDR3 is CASSETGVGEQYF. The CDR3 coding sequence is TGTGCCAGCAGCGAAACAGGGGTTGGCGAGCAGTACTTC. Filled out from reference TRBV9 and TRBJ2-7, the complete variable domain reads DSGVTQTPKHLITATGQRVTLRCSPRSGDLSVYWYQQSLDQGLQFLIQYYNGEERAKGNILERFSAQQFPDLHSELNLSSLELGDSALYFCASSETGVGEQYFGPGTRLTVT.

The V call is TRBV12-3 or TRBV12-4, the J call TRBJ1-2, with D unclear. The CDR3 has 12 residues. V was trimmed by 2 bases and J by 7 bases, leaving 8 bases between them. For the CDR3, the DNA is TGTGCCAGCAGTTTACCCGGGCTTGGCTACACCTTC. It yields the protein CASSLPGLGYTF.

The CDR3 nucleotides are TGTGCCAGCAGCCAAGAATGGACAGGGCAACAGCCCCAGCATTTT. Residues: CASSQEWTGQQPQHF. The chain recombines TRBV3-1 (or the pseudogene TRBV3-2) with TRBJ1-5; 8 bases match TRBD1. The length of the CDR3 is 15 residues. J was trimmed by 7 bases and V by 0 bases; bases with no gene match: 5. Looked up from germline, CDR1 is LGHDT and CDR2 is YNNKEL (reference sequence).

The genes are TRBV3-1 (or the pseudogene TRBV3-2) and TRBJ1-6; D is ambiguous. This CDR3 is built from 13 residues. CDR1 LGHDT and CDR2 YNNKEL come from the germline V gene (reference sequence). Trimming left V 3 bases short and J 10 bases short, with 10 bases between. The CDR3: CASSQGSSSPLHF. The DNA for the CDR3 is TGTGCCAGCAGCCAGGGGTCGAGCTCACCCCTCCACTTT.

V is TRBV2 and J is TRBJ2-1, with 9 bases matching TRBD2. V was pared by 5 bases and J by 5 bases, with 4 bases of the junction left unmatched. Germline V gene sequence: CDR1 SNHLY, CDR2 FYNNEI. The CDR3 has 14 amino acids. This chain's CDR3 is CASSRLAGDNEQFF. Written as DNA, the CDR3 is TGTGCCAGCAGTAGGTTAGCGGGGGACAATGAGCAGTTCTTC.

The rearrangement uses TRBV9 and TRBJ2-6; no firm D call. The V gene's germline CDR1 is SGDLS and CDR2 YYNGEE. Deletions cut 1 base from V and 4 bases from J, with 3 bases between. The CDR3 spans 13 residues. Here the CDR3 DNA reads TGTGCCAGCAGCGTACAGGGGGCCAACGTCCTGACTTTC. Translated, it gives CASSVQGANVLTF.

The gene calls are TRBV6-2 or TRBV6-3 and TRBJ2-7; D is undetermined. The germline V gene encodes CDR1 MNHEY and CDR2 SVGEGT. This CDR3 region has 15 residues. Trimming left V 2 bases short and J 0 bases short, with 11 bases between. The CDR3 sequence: CASSYTFQSSYEQYF. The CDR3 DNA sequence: TGTGCCAGCAGTTACACCTTCCAGAGCTCCTACGAGCAGTACTTC.

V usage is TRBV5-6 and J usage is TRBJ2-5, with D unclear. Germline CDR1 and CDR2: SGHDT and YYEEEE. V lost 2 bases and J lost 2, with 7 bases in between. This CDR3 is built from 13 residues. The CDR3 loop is CASSLVQQETQYF. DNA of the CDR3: TGTGCCAGCAGCTTAGTCCAGCAAGAGACCCAGTACTTC.

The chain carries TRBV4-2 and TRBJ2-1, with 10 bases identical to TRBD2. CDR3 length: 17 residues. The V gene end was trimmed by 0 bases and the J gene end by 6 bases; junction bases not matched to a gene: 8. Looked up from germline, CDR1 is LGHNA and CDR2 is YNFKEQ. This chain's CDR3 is CASSQDYAQRGGNEQFF. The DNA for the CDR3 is TGTGCCAGCAGCCAAGATTATGCCCAGCGGGGGGGCAATGAGCAGTTCTTC.

The CDR3 DNA follows: TGTGCCAGCAGCCCGCAGGGGGCAACTAATGAAAAACTGTTTTTT. Translating it yields CASSPQGATNEKLFF. J is TRBJ1-4 and V is TRBV7-9; 7 bases fit TRBD1. From germline, CDR1 is SEHNR and CDR2 FQNEAQ (reference sequence). This CDR3 is 15 amino acids long. Losses at the gene ends were 5 bases for V and 0 bases for J; bases not matched to a gene: 3. Together with reference TRBV7-9 and TRBJ1-4, the CDR3 gives the full variable domain: DTGVSQNPRHKITKRGQNVTFRCDPISEHNRLYWYRQTLGQGPEFLTYFQNEAQLEKSRLLSDRFSAERPKGSFSTLEIQRTEQGDSAMYLCASSPQGATNEKLFFGSGTQLSVL.

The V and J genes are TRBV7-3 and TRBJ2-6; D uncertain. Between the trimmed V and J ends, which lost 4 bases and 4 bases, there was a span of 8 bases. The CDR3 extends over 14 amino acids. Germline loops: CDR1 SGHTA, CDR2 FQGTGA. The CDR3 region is CASSYESGANVLTF. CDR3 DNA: TGTGCCAGCAGCTACGAGTCGGGGGCCAACGTCCTGACTTTC.